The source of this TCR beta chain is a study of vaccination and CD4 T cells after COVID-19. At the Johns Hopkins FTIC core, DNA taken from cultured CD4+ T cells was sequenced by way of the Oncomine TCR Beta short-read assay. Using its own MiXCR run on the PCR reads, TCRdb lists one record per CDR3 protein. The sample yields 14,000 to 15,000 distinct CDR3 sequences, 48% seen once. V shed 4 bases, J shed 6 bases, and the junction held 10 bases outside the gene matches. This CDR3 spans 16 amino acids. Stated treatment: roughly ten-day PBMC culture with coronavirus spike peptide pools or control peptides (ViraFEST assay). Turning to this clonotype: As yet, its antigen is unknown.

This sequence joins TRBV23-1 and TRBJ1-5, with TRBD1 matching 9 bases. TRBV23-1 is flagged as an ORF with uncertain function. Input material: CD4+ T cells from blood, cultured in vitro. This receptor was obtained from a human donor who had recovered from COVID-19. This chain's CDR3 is CASSPSGTGWVQPQHF. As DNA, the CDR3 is TGCGCCAGCAGTCCCTCAGGGACAGGGTGGGTTCAGCCCCAGCATTTT.